These T cell receptor beta chains were read from a single sample in a study of blood T cells in healthy people across ages. Each CDR3 protein gets one entry after TCRdb re-called the 5' RACE reads with MiXCR. The table has hundreds of thousands of distinct CDR3 sequences, roughly 52% seen once. The specimen was blood. These receptors were taken from a man between 25 and 39 years old in good health. The CDR3 runs from the conserved cysteine through the conserved F or W. A D gene is named only where the DNA matches it firmly. Rows may omit the clone size; those that give it use once, few, many or a size class.

D gene,V gene,J gene,clone size,CDR3 protein,CDR3 DNA
NA,TRBV28,TRBJ1-1,once,CASSLPQGVAPEAFF,TGTGCCAGCAGTTTACCCCAGGGAGTTGCCCCTGAAGCTTTCTTT
NA,TRBV20-1,TRBJ2-1,few,CSATSASVYNEQFF,TGCAGTGCTACTTCCGCGTCGGTATACAATGAGCAGTTCTTC
NA,TRBV3-1,TRBJ2-5,NA,CASSRQYNEQYF,TGTGCCAGCAGCCGGCAGTACAATGAGCAGTACTTC
TRBD1,TRBV9,TRBJ2-5,NA,CASSVGTGVREQYF,TGTGCCAGCAGCGTAGGGACAGGGGTTCGGGAGCAGTACTTC
TRBD1,TRBV27,TRBJ2-2,NA,CASRRGQGELFF,TGTGCCAGCAGAAGGGGACAGGGCGAGCTGTTTTTT
NA,TRBV29-1,TRBJ2-1,many,CSVVGGAGRSNEQFF,TGCAGCGTTGTTGGTGGGGCAGGGCGGTCAAATGAGCAGTTCTTC
NA,TRBV30,TRBJ1-6,NA,CAGTAADLSSPLHF,TGTGCCGGGACTGCTGCAGATCTATCCTCACCCCTCCACTTT
TRBD2,TRBV5-1,TRBJ2-3,NA,CASSAGDLTDTQYF,TGCGCCAGCAGCGCGGGAGACCTCACAGATACGCAGTATTTT
NA,TRBV10-3,TRBJ2-7,NA,CAISESVARENEQYF,TGTGCCATCAGTGAGTCGGTGGCCAGGGAGAACGAGCAGTACTTC
NA,TRBV5-1,TRBJ2-7,NA,CASSGGQGNHEQYF,TGCGCCAGCAGCGGGGGCCAGGGTAATCACGAGCAGTACTTC
TRBD1,TRBV6-1,TRBJ2-5,few,CASSVPRGQGAEETQYF,TGTGCCAGCAGTGTCCCGAGGGGACAGGGGGCTGAAGAGACCCAGTACTTC
TRBD2,TRBV29-1,TRBJ2-7,NA,CSVEVTTGGGSRHEQYF,TGCAGCGTTGAAGTCACAACCGGCGGGGGGAGTCGGCACGAGCAGTACTTC
TRBD1,TRBV7-2,TRBJ2-3,NA,CASSFRDRSDTQYF,TGTGCCAGCAGCTTCCGGGACAGGTCAGATACGCAGTATTTT
NA,TRBV6-6,TRBJ2-1,NA,CASSYGGGWNEQFF,TGTGCCAGCAGTTATGGGGGGGGCTGGAATGAGCAGTTCTTC
NA,TRBV4-3,TRBJ2-1,few,CASSQDRRGGNEQFF,TGCGCCAGCAGCCAAGATCGCAGGGGCGGCAATGAGCAGTTCTTC
NA,TRBV6-2/TRBV6-3,TRBJ2-5,NA,CASTTQWGAQETQYF,TGTGCCAGCACCACTCAGTGGGGGGCCCAAGAGACCCAGTACTTC
TRBD2,TRBV20-1,TRBJ2-5,few,CSARGRLAGRHETQYF,TGCAGTGCTAGGGGGAGACTAGCGGGGCGTCACGAGACCCAGTACTTC
TRBD2,TRBV4-1,TRBJ2-5,few,CASSQARTSGIGSQETQYF,TGCGCCAGCAGCCAAGCCAGGACTAGCGGAATCGGTTCCCAAGAGACCCAGTACTTC
TRBD2,TRBV27,TRBJ2-5,few,CASSLSGPGTTQETQYF,TGTGCCAGCAGTTTATCTGGGCCCGGGACTACCCAAGAGACCCAGTACTTC
NA,TRBV6-5,TRBJ2-3,NA,CASSYRVGTDTQYF,TGTGCCAGCAGTTATAGAGTGGGCACAGATACGCAGTATTTT
NA,TRBV5-1,TRBJ2-7,NA,CASMGSAGRYYEQYF,TGCGCCAGCATGGGTTCCGCCGGTCGATACTACGAGCAGTACTTC
NA,TRBV4-2,TRBJ1-4,few,CASSQNRDGDEKLFF,TGTGCCAGCAGCCAAAACAGGGACGGGGATGAAAAACTGTTTTTT
TRBD2,TRBV6-1,TRBJ2-7,NA,CASSEGLAVHYEQYF,TGTGCCAGCAGTGAAGGACTAGCGGTGCATTACGAGCAGTACTTC
NA,TRBV15,TRBJ1-1,NA,CATTTPRNLNEAFF,TGTGCCACCACCACCCCGAGAAATCTAAATGAAGCTTTCTTT
NA,TRBV27,TRBJ2-7,few,CASSLARGRGYEQYF,TGTGCCAGCAGTTTAGCACGCGGCAGGGGTTACGAGCAGTACTTC
NA,TRBV4-2,TRBJ2-2,NA,CASSQEQTNTGELFF,TGTGCCAGCAGCCAAGAACAGACGAACACCGGGGAGCTGTTTTTT
NA,TRBV18,TRBJ2-5,NA,CASSPPGPQGTQYF,TGTGCCAGCTCACCACCAGGACCTCAGGGGACCCAGTACTTC
TRBD1,TRBV6-2/TRBV6-3,TRBJ2-3,NA,CASYREGATDTQYF,TGTGCCAGCTACCGCGAGGGGGCAACAGATACGCAGTATTTT
NA,TRBV5-1,TRBJ1-4,NA,CASSLVQVAGEKLFF,TGCGCCAGCAGCTTGGTACAGGTCGCCGGTGAAAAACTGTTTTTT
NA,TRBV29-1,TRBJ2-1,once,CSAGTAGYNEQFF,TGCAGCGCTGGGACAGCGGGCTACAATGAGCAGTTCTTC
NA,TRBV4-2,TRBJ1-5,few,CASSRGGEGLYNQPQHF,TGTGCCAGCAGCCGAGGCGGAGAGGGGCTCTACAATCAGCCCCAGCATTTT
TRBD2,TRBV5-1,TRBJ2-7,NA,CASSLDPGGVSCEQYF,TGCGCCAGCAGCTTGGACCCGGGGGGGGTCTCCTGCGAGCAGTACTTC
NA,TRBV2,TRBJ1-4,NA,CASSEGWRKLFF,TGTGCCAGCAGCGAGGGGTGGCGAAAACTGTTTTTT
TRBD2,TRBV10-3,TRBJ2-7,few,CATGPGAGAPGEQYF,TGTGCCACAGGGCCGGGAGCGGGGGCCCCGGGCGAGCAGTACTTC
TRBD2,TRBV20-1,TRBJ2-5,NA,CSARVGTSASQETQYF,TGCAGTGCTAGAGTTGGGACTAGCGCGTCCCAAGAGACCCAGTACTTC
NA,TRBV6-2/TRBV6-3,TRBJ2-3,many,CASSSSVDTQYF,TGTGCCAGCAGCTCTTCTGTCGATACGCAGTATTTT
TRBD1,TRBV29-1,TRBJ2-5,few,CSVDSQGQETQYF,TGCAGCGTTGATTCACAGGGGCAAGAGACCCAGTACTTC
NA,TRBV6-1,TRBJ2-3,NA,CASSAPPGRPKPNTQYF,TGTGCCAGCAGTGCCCCCCCGGGCAGGCCCAAACCGAATACGCAGTATTTT
NA,TRBV20-1,TRBJ1-2,NA,CSARDYREGYTF,TGCAGTGCTAGAGATTACCGGGAGGGCTACACCTTC
NA,TRBV6-2/TRBV6-3,TRBJ2-1,few,CASSRRDRAYNEQFF,TGTGCCAGCAGCCGCCGGGACCGAGCCTACAATGAGCAGTTCTTC
NA,TRBV7-9,TRBJ2-3,NA,CASSCASTDTQYF,TGTGCCAGCAGCTGCGCCTCCACAGATACGCAGTATTTT
TRBD2,TRBV7-2,TRBJ2-3,many,CASSLRGGAWTDTQYF,TGTGCCAGCAGCTTACGCGGGGGGGCATGGACAGATACGCAGTATTTT
NA,TRBV15,TRBJ1-1,few,CATSSGRGGAEAFF,TGTGCCACCAGCAGTGGTAGGGGTGGCGCTGAAGCTTTCTTT
TRBD1,TRBV7-2,TRBJ2-5,NA,CASSEASSTGGSETQYF,TGTGCCAGCAGCGAGGCTTCTTCGACAGGGGGCTCAGAGACCCAGTACTTC